These 30 T cell receptor beta chains share one sample of origin, sequenced in a study of shared clonotypes between healthy human individuals (dated by TCRdb to the early 2020s). The library was built by means of the immunoSEQ multiplex PCR assay. The table was pulled from immuneACCESS by TCRdb, which kept in-frame rearrangements only. Such tables lose some clones; where checked, under half of the loss comes from unresolved V genes, and the rest has no known cause. The sample records millions of clones, roughly 91% of which are singletons. The ten largest clones add up to more than 1.5% of the sample. For the CD8 naive samples, CD45RO-negative cells were positively selected for CCR7, yielding a CD45RA+CCR7+ population from which TemRA cells were excluded. The sequenced sample consisted of naive CD8+ T cells from PBMCs. In the paper's terms, the cell subset or site label means: CD45RA+CCR7+. These receptors came from a man in his late teens or twenties in good health. Some clones in this sample may be carry-over from other donors' samples.

This rearrangement joins TRBV6-5 to TRBJ1-4; D unclear. V lost 2 bases and J 0 bases, leaving 10 bases between the germline ends. The CDR3 length is 16 residues. CDR1 is MNHEY, CDR2 SVGAGI, per germline. This chain's CDR3 is CASSYDVRPTNEKLFF. Here the CDR3 DNA reads TGTGCCAGCAGTTACGATGTCCGACCAACTAATGAAAAACTGTTTTTT.

This clone was detected once. This sample also contains other DNA sequences that code for the same CDR3. The rearrangement joins TRBV27 to TRBJ2-1; D might be TRBD2 (5 bases). With 6 bases removed from V and 10 bases from J, the gap between germline ends came to 13 bases. The V gene's germline CDR1 is MNHEY and CDR2 SMNVEV (reference sequence). CDR3 size: 12 residues. CDR3 DNA: TGTGCCAGCAGCCTCCTAAGCGGAGAGCAGTTCTTC. It translates to CASSLLSGEQFF.

This clone was counted a single time. J is TRBJ2-7 and V is TRBV4-3; D possibly corresponds to TRBD2 (5 bases). Trimming pared 0 bases from V and 3 bases from J, leaving 18 bases between. Per the germline V gene, CDR1 is LGHNA and CDR2 is YSLEER. The CDR3 length is 17 residues. The CDR3 sequence: CASSQDYGRTGNYEQYF. The CDR3 nucleotides read TGCGCCAGCAGCCAAGATTATGGTCGGACGGGGAACTACGAGCAGTACTTC.

The chain recombines TRBV4-2 with TRBJ2-2, with TRBD1 identical over 11 bases. The length of the CDR3 is 17 residues. Per germline, CDR1 LGHNA and CDR2 YNFKEQ. Trimming removed 0 bases from V and 3 bases from J; junction bases left unmatched: 3. The CDR3 region has the DNA TGTGCCAGCAGCCAAGACTTGGGACAGGGGGACACCGGGGAGCTGTTTTTT. Translated: CASSQDLGQGDTGELFF.

The J gene is TRBJ2-2, the V gene TRBV4-1; 16 bases fit TRBD2. J gave up 6 bases and V 1 base, and 2 bases lay outside the gene matches. CDR1 is MGHRA, CDR2 YSYEKL, per germline. CDR3 length equals 17 residues. CDR3: CASSQAGTSGRAGELFF. CDR3 in DNA: TGCGCCAGCAGCCAAGCCGGGACTAGCGGGAGGGCCGGGGAGCTGTTTTTT.

J is TRBJ2-1 and V is TRBV7-6, with D possibly being TRBD2 (5 bases). V was trimmed by 4 bases and J by 0 bases, leaving 10 bases between them. The CDR3 has 15 residues. Germline V CDR1 and CDR2: SGHVS, FNYEAQ. The DNA of the CDR3 is TGTGCCAGCAGCTCCCGGGAAAGCTCCTACAATGAGCAGTTCTTC. Translated: CASSSRESSYNEQFF.

On this clone itself: The sample has other DNA sequences that encode this CDR3 too. The chain couples TRBV9 to TRBJ2-1; 11 nucleotides line up with TRBD2. The CDR3 sequence is 16 residues long. With V trimmed by 1 base and J by 0 bases, 0 bases remained unmatched. From germline, CDR1 is SGDLS and CDR2 YYNGEE. This CDR3 reads CASSVTSGSSYNEQFF. As DNA, the CDR3 is TGTGCCAGCAGCGTAACTAGCGGGAGCTCCTACAATGAGCAGTTCTTC. The variable domain in full, with the rest retrieved from reference TRBV9 and TRBJ2-1, is DSGVTQTPKHLITATGQRVTLRCSPRSGDLSVYWYQQSLDQGLQFLIQYYNGEERAKGNILERFSAQQFPDLHSELNLSSLELGDSALYFCASSVTSGSSYNEQFFGPGTRLTVL.

J is TRBJ1-1 and V is TRBV5-4; D call uncertain. Between the trimmed V and J ends, which lost 3 bases and 1 base, there was a span of 7 bases. Per germline, CDR1 SGHNT and CDR2 YYREEE (reference sequence). The CDR3 has 13 amino acids. CDR3 DNA: TGTGCCAGCAGCTGGGCAGGGAACACTGAAGCTTTCTTT. Residues: CASSWAGNTEAFF.

The chain combines TRBV2 with TRBJ2-3, with D perhaps TRBD2 (6 bases). This CDR3 spans 15 amino acids. From germline, CDR1 is SNHLY and CDR2 FYNNEI. Trimming stripped 7 bases from V and 2 bases from J, with 16 bases between. The CDR3 sequence: CASTTESGYTDTQYF. The CDR3 nucleotides read TGTGCCAGCACGACCGAGAGCGGGTACACAGATACGCAGTATTTT.

Details on this clone: This CDR3 is also generated by other DNA sequences in the sample. The chain recombines TRBV27 with TRBJ2-3; D is uncertain. Germline V lookup: CDR1 MNHEY, CDR2 SMNVEV (reference sequence). This CDR3 spans 13 amino acids. V was pared by 1 base and J by 5 bases, with 7 bases between. The CDR3 bases are TGTGCCAGCAGTTTATTATCACGAGATACGCAGTATTTT. Its protein product is CASSLLSRDTQYF.

This chain links TRBV28 with TRBJ1-2, with TRBD1 as a possible D gene (5 bases). Looked up from germline, CDR1 is MDHEN and CDR2 is SYDVKM. Deletions cut 1 base from V and 4 bases from J, with 16 bases between. CDR3 length equals 16 residues. The CDR3, as DNA: TGTGCCAGCAGTTTATTGCGGCCCGGGGCGGGCTATGGCTACACCTTC. Protein: CASSLLRPGAGYGYTF.

The chain joins TRBV28 to TRBJ1-1, with 11 bases matching TRBD1. The J segment lost 4 bases and the V segment lost 5 bases, leaving 6 bases of the junction unmatched. The CDR3 length is 15 residues. Germline V gene lookup returns CDR1 MDHEN and CDR2 SYDVKM. CDR3 bases: TGTGCCAGCAGTCTGGGACAGGGGGTGAGCACTGAAGCTTTCTTT. It encodes CASSLGQGVSTEAFF.

V gene TRBV7-9 combines with J gene TRBJ2-3; no clear D gene. Trimming left V 1 base short and J 2 bases short, with 10 bases between. The CDR3 extends over 15 amino acids. CDR1 and CDR2 (germline): SEHNR, FQNEAQ (reference sequence). For the CDR3, the DNA is TGTGCCAGCAGCTTAGGGGAACTCAACACAGATACGCAGTATTTT. Its translation is CASSLGELNTDTQYF.

In its sample, this clone was seen once. The chain is built from TRBV5-6 and TRBJ2-5, with a tentative D call TRBD1 (5 bases). The DNA end is a closer match to TRBJ2-7, so the J assignment may be wrong. In germline, CDR1 is SGHDT, CDR2 YYEEEE. The CDR3 covers 12 residues. This CDR3 reads CASSSGYSEQYF. In DNA, the CDR3 is TGTGCCAGCAGCTCAGGGTACTCCGAGCAGTACTTC.

The chain couples TRBV27 to TRBJ2-1; TRBD2 aligns across 16 bases. The CDR3 contains 15 residues. V dropped 6 bases and J dropped 9; count of bases not matched to a gene: 5. The germline V gene has CDR1 MNHEY and CDR2 SMNVEV (reference sequence). CDR3 DNA sequence: TGTGCCAGCAGCTTAGGGACTAGCGGGAGGGTTGAGCAGTTCTTC. Translated, it gives CASSLGTSGRVEQFF.

To note about this clone: Different DNA sequences within this sample yield the same CDR3. V and J are TRBV11-2 and TRBJ2-7; 11 nucleotides align to TRBD2. The CDR3 has 14 residues. The V gene's germline CDR1 is SGHAT and CDR2 FQNNGV. V was pared by 3 bases and J by 3 bases, with 1 base of the junction left unmatched. This CDR3 reads CASSFGLAGYEQYF. The CDR3 nucleotides are TGTGCCAGCAGCTTCGGACTAGCGGGCTACGAGCAGTACTTC.

The chain recombines TRBV19 with TRBJ2-7, with D hard to call. Trimming took off 3 bases at V and 3 bases at J, with 12 bases between the two ends. CDR1 is LNHDA, CDR2 SQIVND, per germline (reference sequence). CDR3 length: 14 residues. For the CDR3, the DNA is TGTGCCAGTAGTATCGAACACGTATTCTACGAGCAGTACTTC. Translated: CASSIEHVFYEQYF.

This chain uses TRBV9 with TRBJ2-5; tentatively, D is TRBD2 (7 bases). The CDR3 length is 15 residues. Germline V gene lookup returns CDR1 SGDLS and CDR2 YYNGEE. V lost 3 bases and J lost 5, with 17 bases in between. The CDR3, as DNA: TGTGCCAGCAGCGCCCAGAGGGGGGGGCGCGAGACCCAGTACTTC. It translates to CASSAQRGGRETQYF.

V is TRBV5-1 and J is TRBJ1-2; 7 bases line up with TRBD1. The CDR3 length is 14 residues. Trimming removed 4 bases from V and 6 bases from J; junction bases left unmatched: 9. CDR1 is SGHRS, CDR2 YFSETQ, per germline. CDR3 coding DNA: TGCGCCAGCAGCCTTCAGGGGGGTTACGATGGCTACACCTTC. This gives the protein CASSLQGGYDGYTF.

This sequence joins TRBV11-3 and TRBJ2-2, with D possibly being TRBD1 or TRBD2 (6 bases each). CDR3 size: 17 residues. V lost 1 base to trimming and J lost 1 base, with 13 bases between them. Germline CDR1 SGHNT, CDR2 YENEEA. The CDR3 protein is CASSLGGAAENTGELFF. Written as DNA, the CDR3 is TGTGCCAGCAGCTTAGGGGGGGCAGCCGAGAACACCGGGGAGCTGTTTTTT.

The V and J genes are TRBV28 and TRBJ2-2; TRBD2 agrees at 10 bases. Germline CDR1 is MDHEN and CDR2 is SYDVKM. V lost 4 bases and J lost 4; bases outside the gene matches: 6. The CDR3 runs to 16 residues. The CDR3 nucleotides are TGTGCCAGCAGTTCGGGGAGCGGGAGGGCCACCGGGGAGCTGTTTTTT. Translation gives CASSSGSGRATGELFF.

The chain uses TRBV9 and TRBJ2-5; TRBD1 matches at 9 bases. The CDR3 has 13 residues. V gave up 10 bases and J gave up 1 base; unmatched junction bases: 5. Per the germline V gene, CDR1 is SGDLS and CDR2 is YYNGEE. In DNA, the CDR3 is TGTGCCTCAACGGACAGGGGCCAAGAGACCCAGTACTTC. Translated: CASTDRGQETQYF.

The chain carries TRBV6-1 and TRBJ1-2; no firm D call. The germline V gene has CDR1 MNHNS and CDR2 SASEGT. The CDR3 is 17 residues long. Deletions cut 2 bases from V and 2 bases from J, with 18 bases between. CDR3 protein: CASSEISRAAYNYGYTF. The CDR3, as DNA: TGTGCCAGCAGTGAAATCAGTCGGGCAGCTTACAACTATGGCTACACCTTC.

This chain uses TRBV19 with TRBJ2-1, with D possibly being TRBD2 (6 bases). V was clipped by 6 bases and J by 8 bases, with 14 bases between them. This CDR3 has 13 amino acids. Germline V gene data show CDR1 as LNHDA and CDR2 as SQIVND (reference sequence). The CDR3 protein is CASSPRRGDEQFF. DNA of the CDR3: TGTGCCAGTAGCCCTCGGCGGGGAGATGAGCAGTTCTTC.

The rearrangement joins TRBV5-1 to TRBJ2-3; the match to TRBD1 covers 9 bases. The J segment lost 6 bases and the V segment lost 0 bases, leaving 5 bases of the junction unmatched. This CDR3 is 15 amino acids long. Per germline, CDR1 SGHRS and CDR2 YFSETQ. CDR3 DNA sequence: TGCGCCAGCAGCTTGGAAGGGACAGGGTTGGATACGCAGTATTTT. Translated, it gives CASSLEGTGLDTQYF.

The chain joins TRBV5-4 to TRBJ2-7; 7 bases agree with TRBD2. V gave up 4 bases and J gave up 5 bases; unmatched junction bases: 3. This CDR3 spans 12 amino acids. CDR1 is SGHNT, CDR2 YYREEE, per germline (reference sequence). In nucleotides, the CDR3 is TGTGCCAGCAGCGCCGGGACTAACGAGCAGTACTTC. Translating gives CASSAGTNEQYF.

The chain carries TRBV30 and TRBJ2-3; D not resolved. The length of the CDR3 is 12 residues. CDR1 is GTSNPN and CDR2 is SVGIG in the germline V gene (reference sequence). V was pared by 2 bases and J by 6 bases, with 9 bases between. This CDR3 is CAWSLGSDTQYF. The CDR3 nucleotides read TGTGCCTGGAGTTTGGGGTCCGATACGCAGTATTTT.

This clone occurred once. V and J are TRBV4-1 and TRBJ1-1; 7 bases fit TRBD1. Germline lookup yields CDR1 MGHRA and CDR2 YSYEKL. The V and J ends lost 4 bases and 8 bases, in that order; junction bases with no gene match: 13. CDR3 length: 15 residues. CDR3 region: CASSPARGLLVEAFF. The CDR3 coding sequence is TGCGCCAGCAGCCCCGCGAGGGGGCTGTTGGTGGAAGCTTTCTTT.

The chain recombines TRBV6-5 with TRBJ2-7, with TRBD1 matching over 8 bases. This CDR3 is 14 amino acids long. CDR1 and CDR2 from the germline V gene are MNHEY and SVGAGI. V lost 7 bases, J lost 3 bases, and 8 bases stayed unmatched. The CDR3 DNA follows: TGTGCCAGCACCTCCGGACAGGGAGTCTACGAGCAGTACTTC. This codes for CASTSGQGVYEQYF.

This rearrangement joins TRBV28 to TRBJ2-7; D gene unclear. Trimming removed 3 bases at V and 8 bases at J, with 11 bases between. The CDR3 consists of 12 residues. Germline V CDR1 and CDR2: MDHEN, SYDVKM. For the CDR3, the DNA is TGTGCCAGCAGTTTGCCTGAAGGGAAGCAGTACTTC. Translated, it gives CASSLPEGKQYF.